The 6 T cell receptor beta chains in this list originate from one sample, sequenced in a study of cytomegalovirus exposure and HLA in healthy donors (dated by TCRdb to 2017 to 2019). Library generation was performed with the immunoSEQ multiplex PCR assay. For the multiplex PCR, a mixture combining 60 forward primers for TCR Vbeta segments and 13 reverse primers for TCR Jbeta segments was used. TCRdb took this table from immuneACCESS and kept in-frame rearrangements with V and J called. Such tables lack part of the clones; where checked against another copy, unresolved V genes explain under half of the gap, and the rest is unexplained. This sample has under 200,000 clones in its table, and 79% of those were observed once. The ten largest clones capture approximately 2.4% of the sample. The sample taken for sequencing was PBMCs. These receptors originate from a woman aged 45-65 years in good health and CMV-seronegative.

This clone was observed a few times. The J gene is TRBJ1-4, the V gene TRBV27, with 8 bases that match TRBD1. Germline CDR1 MNHEY, CDR2 SMNVEV (reference sequence). CDR3 size: 16 residues. After removal of 2 bases from V and 4 bases from J, the junction contained 6 bases not matched to a gene. The DNA for the CDR3 is TGTGCCAGCAGTTTAGCTGGACAGGGACATAATGAAAAACTGTTTTTT. This sequence encodes CASSLAGQGHNEKLFF.

The rearrangement joins TRBV4-1 to TRBJ2-2; 8 bases agree with TRBD1. The V and J ends lost 1 base and 6 bases, in that order; junction bases with no gene match: 4. Germline V CDR1 and CDR2: MGHRA, YSYEKL. The CDR3 runs 15 residues. CDR3 sequence (DNA): TGCGCCAGCAGCCAAGTTGAGACAGGGGCCGGGGAGCTGTTTTTT. Residues: CASSQVETGAGELFF.

The chain combines TRBV18 with TRBJ1-6, with 10 bases aligning to TRBD1. The CDR3 contains 13 residues. The V gene's germline CDR1 is KGHSH and CDR2 LQKENI. V dropped 6 bases and J dropped 12; count of bases not matched to a gene: 5. The CDR3 region has the DNA TGTGCCAGCTCTCGGGACAGGGGCGAACCCCTCCACTTT. Its protein is CASSRDRGEPLHF.

The rearrangement links TRBV28 to TRBJ2-5, with D possibly TRBD2 on 5 matching bases. The CDR3 covers 15 residues. Germline CDR1 is MDHEN and CDR2 is SYDVKM. With 4 bases removed from V and 5 bases from J, the gap between germline ends came to 17 bases. The CDR3 spells CASSYRTELAETQYF. The DNA of the CDR3 is TGTGCCAGCAGTTATCGGACGGAGTTAGCGGAGACCCAGTACTTC.

The chain links TRBV28 to TRBJ1-6, with 8 bases aligning to TRBD1. V shed 6 bases and J 8 bases; nucleotides not matched to a gene: 18. CDR3 length equals 18 residues. Germline lookup yields CDR1 MDHEN and CDR2 SYDVKM. CDR3 protein: CASRKPGQARPLDSPLHF. The CDR3 nucleotides are TGTGCCAGCAGGAAGCCGGGACAGGCGAGACCATTGGATTCACCCCTCCACTTT.

The genes are TRBV11-2 and TRBJ2-1; 9 positions match TRBD2. V lost 0 bases to trimming and J lost 7 bases; unmatched junction nucleotides: 7. The CDR3 runs to 16 residues. CDR1 SGHAT and CDR2 FQNNGV come from the germline V gene. The CDR3 DNA sequence: TGTGCCAGCAGCTTAGAGGGTAGCGGGAGATTGAATGAGCAGTTCTTC. It codes for CASSLEGSGRLNEQFF. The full variable domain, rest sourced from reference TRBV11-2 and TRBJ2-1, is EAGVAQSPRYKIIEKRQSVAFWCNPISGHATLYWYQQILGQGPKLLIQFQNNGVVDDSQLPKDRFSAERLKGVDSTLKIQPAKLEDSAVYLCASSLEGSGRLNEQFFGPGTRLTVL.